These T cell receptor beta chains were read from a single sample in a study of T cells in tuberculosis. Measured with immunoSEQ multiplex PCR; TCRdb has only the in-frame clones, and not every one. This sample has under 45,000 clones, with about 95% found just once. Sequenced input: PBMCs. The receptor source for this set is a donor between 10 and 29 years old with latent tuberculosis or without tuberculosis infection. The CDR3 runs from the conserved cysteine through the conserved F or W. Fields, in order: V gene, J gene, D gene, clone size, CDR3 protein, CDR3 DNA. The D gene is left open where the match is weak. Not all rows give a size; the values are once, few, many and, for expanded clones, a class.

V gene: TRBV28
J gene: TRBJ1-5
D gene: NA
clone size: NA
CDR3 protein: CASSNGGEDQPQHF
CDR3 DNA: TGTGCCAGCAGTAATGGAGGGGAGGATCAGCCCCAGCATTTT

V gene: TRBV5-1
J gene: TRBJ2-1
D gene: NA
clone size: once
CDR3 protein: CASSQAWGGPVNEQFF
CDR3 DNA: TGCGCCAGCAGCCAAGCGTGGGGGGGCCCGGTCAATGAGCAGTTCTTC

V gene: TRBV5-4
J gene: TRBJ1-1
D gene: NA
clone size: NA
CDR3 protein: CASRQEVGRDTEAFF
CDR3 DNA: TGTGCCAGCAGACAGGAAGTAGGCAGGGACACTGAAGCTTTCTTT

V gene: TRBV15
J gene: TRBJ2-7
D gene: TRBD1
clone size: NA
CDR3 protein: CATSDRDRDTYEQYF
CDR3 DNA: TGTGCCACCAGCGACCGGGACAGGGACACCTACGAGCAGTACTTC

V gene: TRBV6-5
J gene: TRBJ1-2
D gene: NA
clone size: NA
CDR3 protein: CASSFTVNYGYTF
CDR3 DNA: TGTGCCAGCAGTTTTACAGTTAACTATGGCTACACCTTC

V gene: TRBV25-1
J gene: TRBJ2-4
D gene: TRBD1
clone size: NA
CDR3 protein: CASGGQGSKNIQYF
CDR3 DNA: TGTGCCAGCGGGGGACAGGGGTCCAAAAACATTCAGTACTTC

V gene: TRBV9
J gene: TRBJ2-2
D gene: TRBD1
clone size: NA
CDR3 protein: CASSGWTGMSLGTGELFF
CDR3 DNA: TGTGCCAGCAGCGGGTGGACAGGGATGAGTTTAGGCACCGGGGAGCTGTTTTTT

V gene: TRBV6-4
J gene: TRBJ1-6
D gene: TRBD1
clone size: NA
CDR3 protein: CASSASGTGDLPLHF
CDR3 DNA: TGTGCCAGCAGTGCCTCCGGGACAGGGGATCTACCCCTCCACTTT

V gene: TRBV5-1
J gene: TRBJ1-2
D gene: NA
clone size: NA
CDR3 protein: CASSLSLPSSNGYTF
CDR3 DNA: TGCGCCAGCAGCTTGTCACTTCCGTCCTCTAATGGCTACACCTTC

V gene: TRBV19
J gene: TRBJ1-5
D gene: TRBD1
clone size: NA
CDR3 protein: CASNPINRGSGGNQPQHF
CDR3 DNA: TGTGCCAGTAACCCCATTAACAGGGGGAGTGGGGGCAATCAGCCCCAGCATTTT

V gene: TRBV25-1
J gene: TRBJ2-7
D gene: NA
clone size: NA
CDR3 protein: CASSTTSGVSYEQYF
CDR3 DNA: TGTGCCAGCAGTACTACCTCAGGGGTCAGCTACGAGCAGTACTTC

V gene: TRBV19
J gene: TRBJ1-5
D gene: NA
clone size: NA
CDR3 protein: CASIGRSNQPQHF
CDR3 DNA: TGTGCCAGTATTGGTCGGAGCAATCAGCCCCAGCATTTT

V gene: TRBV27
J gene: TRBJ2-3
D gene: NA
clone size: NA
CDR3 protein: CATGQPWDTQYF
CDR3 DNA: TGTGCCACGGGACAACCATGGGATACGCAGTATTTT

V gene: TRBV5-6
J gene: TRBJ2-5
D gene: NA
clone size: NA
CDR3 protein: CASSLALLETQYF
CDR3 DNA: TGTGCCAGCAGCCTGGCGCTACTGGAGACCCAGTACTTC

V gene: TRBV2
J gene: TRBJ1-1
D gene: NA
clone size: NA
CDR3 protein: CASNEEVDTEAFF
CDR3 DNA: TGTGCCAGCAACGAGGAGGTGGACACTGAAGCTTTCTTT

V gene: TRBV7-8
J gene: TRBJ1-2
D gene: TRBD1
clone size: NA
CDR3 protein: CASSSDRASGYTF
CDR3 DNA: TGTGCCAGCAGCTCAGACAGGGCCAGTGGCTACACCTTC

V gene: TRBV9
J gene: TRBJ1-5
D gene: TRBD1
clone size: NA
CDR3 protein: CASSGGQGFTPQHF
CDR3 DNA: TGTGCCAGCAGCGGAGGACAGGGGTTTACGCCCCAGCATTTT

V gene: TRBV30
J gene: TRBJ1-3
D gene: NA
clone size: NA
CDR3 protein: CACAGLSGNTIYF
CDR3 DNA: TGTGCCTGCGCAGGTTTGTCTGGAAACACCATATATTTT

V gene: TRBV27
J gene: TRBJ1-1
D gene: NA
clone size: NA
CDR3 protein: CASSSRGGSTEAFF
CDR3 DNA: TGTGCCAGCAGTTCCCGGGGTGGGAGCACTGAAGCTTTCTTT

V gene: TRBV30
J gene: TRBJ1-3
D gene: TRBD1
clone size: NA
CDR3 protein: CAWTRDRGRNTIYF
CDR3 DNA: TGTGCCTGGACCCGGGACAGGGGACGAAACACCATATATTTT

V gene: TRBV27
J gene: TRBJ2-3
D gene: TRBD2
clone size: NA
CDR3 protein: CASSLSATSGGVDTQYF
CDR3 DNA: TGTGCCAGCAGTTTATCTGCGACTAGCGGGGGTGTGGATACGCAGTATTTT

V gene: TRBV5-4
J gene: TRBJ1-1
D gene: TRBD1
clone size: NA
CDR3 protein: CASSPGWTGRLWDTEAFF
CDR3 DNA: TGTGCCAGCAGCCCGGGCTGGACAGGTAGGCTGTGGGACACTGAAGCTTTCTTT

V gene: TRBV27
J gene: TRBJ1-6
D gene: NA
clone size: NA
CDR3 protein: CASSFVRSGKGVLTYNSPLHF
CDR3 DNA: TGTGCCAGCAGTTTTGTCCGGTCAGGGAAGGGTGTACTGACCTATAATTCACCCCTCCACTTT

V gene: TRBV7-2
J gene: TRBJ1-2
D gene: TRBD1
clone size: NA
CDR3 protein: CASSLPWTGRDYGYTF
CDR3 DNA: TGTGCCAGCAGCTTACCTTGGACAGGGCGAGACTATGGCTACACCTTC

V gene: TRBV6-5
J gene: TRBJ2-2
D gene: TRBD1
clone size: NA
CDR3 protein: CASSQGTGRTGELFF
CDR3 DNA: TGTGCCAGCAGTCAAGGGACAGGGCGTACCGGGGAGCTGTTTTTT

V gene: TRBV10-3
J gene: TRBJ2-3
D gene: TRBD2
clone size: NA
CDR3 protein: CAISVGSGGALSTDTQYF
CDR3 DNA: TGTGCCATCAGCGTGGGAAGCGGGGGGGCGTTAAGCACAGATACGCAGTATTTT

V gene: TRBV11-2
J gene: TRBJ1-2
D gene: TRBD1
clone size: NA
CDR3 protein: CASRPGAGGNYGYTF
CDR3 DNA: TGTGCCAGCAGGCCTGGGGCAGGGGGGAACTATGGCTACACCTTC

V gene: TRBV2
J gene: TRBJ1-1
D gene: NA
clone size: NA
CDR3 protein: CASSERRTEAFF
CDR3 DNA: TGTGCCAGCAGCGAAAGGAGGACTGAAGCTTTCTTT

V gene: TRBV27
J gene: TRBJ2-2
D gene: NA
clone size: NA
CDR3 protein: CASREGGGWAGELFF
CDR3 DNA: TGTGCCAGCAGGGAAGGGGGAGGGTGGGCCGGGGAGCTGTTTTTT

V gene: TRBV9
J gene: TRBJ2-1
D gene: NA
clone size: NA
CDR3 protein: CASSAGLLTGEQFF
CDR3 DNA: TGTGCCAGCAGCGCCGGACTCCTAACCGGAGAGCAGTTCTTC

V gene: TRBV7-8
J gene: TRBJ1-1
D gene: NA
clone size: NA
CDR3 protein: CASSEKVDRVTMNTEAFF
CDR3 DNA: TGTGCCAGCAGCGAGAAGGTGGATCGGGTTACTATGAACACTGAAGCTTTCTTT

V gene: TRBV30
J gene: TRBJ1-1
D gene: NA
clone size: once
CDR3 protein: CAWSGAGQGRTEAFF
CDR3 DNA: TGTGCCTGGAGTGGCGCCGGCCAGGGGCGGACTGAAGCTTTCTTT

V gene: TRBV29-1
J gene: TRBJ1-2
D gene: TRBD1
clone size: NA
CDR3 protein: CSALRGRADGYTF
CDR3 DNA: TGCAGCGCCCTCAGGGGGCGCGCTGATGGCTACACCTTC

V gene: TRBV19
J gene: TRBJ2-3
D gene: NA
clone size: NA
CDR3 protein: CASSRERRTDTQYF
CDR3 DNA: TGTGCCAGTAGTAGGGAGAGGCGCACAGATACGCAGTATTTT

V gene: TRBV2
J gene: TRBJ1-3
D gene: NA
clone size: NA
CDR3 protein: CASRGQSSLVSGNTIYF
CDR3 DNA: TGTGCCAGCAGAGGACAGAGTTCTCTGGTATCTGGAAACACCATATATTTT

V gene: TRBV7-9
J gene: TRBJ1-2
D gene: NA
clone size: NA
CDR3 protein: CASSQRGGLVLGNYGYTF
CDR3 DNA: TGTGCCAGCAGTCAACGGGGGGGATTGGTTCTCGGGAACTATGGCTACACCTTC

V gene: TRBV4-1
J gene: TRBJ2-1
D gene: NA
clone size: NA
CDR3 protein: CASSQVDLLRGTYNEQFF
CDR3 DNA: TGCGCCAGCAGCCAAGTGGACCTCCTGCGGGGAACCTACAATGAGCAGTTCTTC

V gene: TRBV5-1
J gene: TRBJ2-1
D gene: NA
clone size: NA
CDR3 protein: CASSLTPPPGNEQFF
CDR3 DNA: TGCGCCAGCAGCTTAACTCCCCCCCCGGGAAATGAGCAGTTCTTC

V gene: TRBV5-6
J gene: TRBJ1-2
D gene: TRBD1
clone size: NA
CDR3 protein: CASSGETGDYGYTF
CDR3 DNA: TGTGCCAGCAGCGGAGAGACAGGGGACTATGGCTACACCTTC

V gene: TRBV5-4
J gene: TRBJ1-4
D gene: NA
clone size: NA
CDR3 protein: CASSSKRGEKLFF
CDR3 DNA: TGTGCCAGCAGCTCAAAAAGGGGTGAAAAACTGTTTTTT

V gene: TRBV30
J gene: TRBJ1-2
D gene: NA
clone size: NA
CDR3 protein: CAWSEVGIFGYTF
CDR3 DNA: TGTGCCTGGAGTGAGGTGGGCATATTTGGCTACACCTTC

V gene: TRBV4-1
J gene: TRBJ1-2
D gene: NA
clone size: NA
CDR3 protein: CASSQDISGTRYGYTF
CDR3 DNA: TGCGCCAGCAGCCAAGATATTTCAGGTACCAGGTATGGCTACACCTTC

V gene: TRBV18
J gene: TRBJ1-1
D gene: TRBD1
clone size: NA
CDR3 protein: CASSPTGQGAWTEAFF
CDR3 DNA: TGTGCCAGCTCACCCACGGGACAGGGGGCATGGACTGAAGCTTTCTTT

V gene: TRBV5-7
J gene: TRBJ2-1
D gene: TRBD1
clone size: NA
CDR3 protein: CASSSGQGPVEQFF
CDR3 DNA: TGTGCCAGCAGCTCGGGACAGGGGCCCGTGGAGCAGTTCTTC

V gene: TRBV5-1
J gene: TRBJ1-1
D gene: NA
clone size: NA
CDR3 protein: CASRNWLNTEAFF
CDR3 DNA: TGCGCCAGCAGAAACTGGTTGAACACTGAAGCTTTCTTT

V gene: TRBV6-5
J gene: TRBJ2-7
D gene: NA
clone size: NA
CDR3 protein: CASSYSIPGSYEQYF
CDR3 DNA: TGTGCCAGCAGTTACTCGATTCCGGGGTCCTACGAGCAGTACTTC

V gene: TRBV25-1
J gene: TRBJ1-1
D gene: NA
clone size: NA
CDR3 protein: CASSDTVRGNTEAFF
CDR3 DNA: TGTGCCAGCAGTGACACCGTCAGGGGGAACACTGAAGCTTTCTTT

V gene: TRBV5-1
J gene: TRBJ2-5
D gene: TRBD1
clone size: NA
CDR3 protein: CASSLGDSIQETQYF
CDR3 DNA: TGCGCCAGCAGCCTAGGGGACAGTATCCAAGAGACCCAGTACTTC

V gene: TRBV30
J gene: TRBJ1-5
D gene: TRBD1
clone size: once
CDR3 protein: CAWSRGQGNQPQHF
CDR3 DNA: TGTGCCTGGAGTCGCGGACAGGGGAATCAGCCCCAGCATTTT

V gene: TRBV2
J gene: TRBJ2-1
D gene: NA
clone size: NA
CDR3 protein: CASEQIDYSSYNEQFF
CDR3 DNA: TGTGCCAGCGAACAGATTGATTACAGCTCCTACAATGAGCAGTTCTTC

V gene: TRBV6-5
J gene: TRBJ1-4
D gene: NA
clone size: NA
CDR3 protein: CASRDRQVNEKLFF
CDR3 DNA: TGTGCCAGCAGAGATAGACAGGTTAATGAAAAACTGTTTTTT

V gene: TRBV28
J gene: TRBJ1-2
D gene: TRBD1
clone size: NA
CDR3 protein: CASSVLGQGVAGYTF
CDR3 DNA: TGTGCCAGCAGTGTACTTGGGCAGGGGGTAGCTGGCTACACCTTC

V gene: TRBV29-1
J gene: TRBJ1-1
D gene: NA
clone size: NA
CDR3 protein: CSVEDGSRTEAFF
CDR3 DNA: TGCAGCGTTGAAGATGGGAGTCGTACTGAAGCTTTCTTT

V gene: TRBV5-1
J gene: TRBJ2-3
D gene: NA
clone size: NA
CDR3 protein: CASSLFGSTDTQYF
CDR3 DNA: TGCGCCAGCAGCTTGTTCGGGAGCACAGATACGCAGTATTTT

V gene: TRBV5-5
J gene: TRBJ2-7
D gene: TRBD1
clone size: once
CDR3 protein: CASSLAPGQGVHEQYF
CDR3 DNA: TGTGCCAGCAGCTTGGCTCCGGGACAGGGTGTTCACGAGCAGTACTTC

V gene: TRBV6-5
J gene: TRBJ2-5
D gene: NA
clone size: NA
CDR3 protein: CASSYSGGRVSETQYF
CDR3 DNA: TGTGCCAGCAGTTACTCAGGGGGTAGGGTTAGTGAGACCCAGTACTTC

V gene: TRBV11-3
J gene: TRBJ2-7
D gene: NA
clone size: NA
CDR3 protein: CASSLDVWGVPYEQYF
CDR3 DNA: TGTGCCAGCAGCTTAGATGTGTGGGGGGTTCCCTACGAGCAGTACTTC

V gene: TRBV5-1
J gene: TRBJ1-6
D gene: NA
clone size: once
CDR3 protein: CASSLYVHEQGPNSPLHF
CDR3 DNA: TGCGCCAGCAGCTTGTATGTCCACGAACAGGGACCGAATTCACCCCTCCACTTT

V gene: TRBV28
J gene: TRBJ1-6
D gene: NA
clone size: NA
CDR3 protein: CASSPIMTAGDSPLHF
CDR3 DNA: TGTGCCAGCAGTCCCATAATGACCGCAGGGGACTCACCCCTCCACTTT